The sequence of this T cell receptor beta chain was determined in a study of blood T cell repertoires in COVID-19 (dated by TCRdb to 2019 to 2021). A note on the overall study: Samples from collaborators originated in the United States, Italy and Spain and spanned both the acute and convalescent phases of COVID-19. The sample metadata nearly always contained a de-identified subject ID, COVID-19 status, age in years and sex. The repertoires were released in a freely available public database intended as a resource for research on the immune response to SARS-CoV-2. Subjects who had been exposed to COVID-19, were actively infected with it, or had recovered from it provided the deeply sampled blood TCRbeta repertoires that made up the dataset. The material from the prospective study consisted of cDNA or gDNA derived from T cells, B-cell-depleted T cells, or PBMCs. HLA class I and class II types, where available, came from metadata supplied by the sample provider rather than from assay-based typing. The samples were drawn from two sources: the first 160 participants of the ongoing ImmuneRACE study, and fewer than 1,500 subjects contributed by 6 global collaborators. Paper-wide results and their limitations: Clinical and demographic metadata were provided uncurated, with the amount varying by source and participant.

Trimming leaves V shorter by 5 bases and J shorter by 8 bases, with the junction holding 12 bases beyond the gene matches. The germline V gene (reference sequence) sets CDR1 to SEHNR and CDR2 to FQNEAQ. Spanning cysteine to phenylalanine, the CDR3 consists of 15 amino acids. CDR3 DNA is the only sequence kept; it has 45 bases, read in frame from the first base. TCRbeta CDR3 regions were amplified from genomic DNA using the immunoSEQ Assay, a bias-controlled multiplex PCR. In the source study's methods: The number of nucleated cells in each sample was estimated by amplification of reference gene primers within the assay. Sequence reads were collapsed and filtered to measure the absolute abundance of every unique TCRbeta CDR3 rearrangement. For each sample, productive Simpson clonality was calculated as the square root of Simpson's diversity index over productive rearrangements. In TCRdb, the immuneACCESS table is reduced to in-frame sequences with V and J assigned. These tables do not hold every clone; where another copy was compared, an unresolved V gene accounts for under half, and the others remain unexplained. V, J and clone size derive from that table, while D and trimming were established from the DNA sequence. Across this sample there are some 180,000 clones, with roughly 83% seen only once. The ten largest clones take up roughly 5.6% of the sample.

As regards this clone: Its specific antigen is unknown. Base-call qualities are not available, and no considerably larger clone is one nucleotide away.

One collaborating source in Seattle enrolled patients during active infection and followed them longitudinally through the course of disease. Each collaborating institution followed its own protocols to collect whole blood in K2EDTA tubes. For TCRbeta analysis, collaborator samples were shipped as frozen whole blood, as isolated PBMCs, or as DNA extracted from either sample type. Input material: peripheral blood. The sequence joins TRBV7-9 to TRBJ2-1, with 7 middle bases fitting TRBD2. The origin of this receptor is a woman aged 35 to 49 with COVID-19, enrolled during active disease. The CDR3: CASSPKVASGYEQFF. The DNA reads as follows: TGTGCCAGCAGCCCCAAGGTGGCTAGCGGTTATGAGCAGTTCTTC.